The rows below give T cell receptor beta chains drawn from one sample of a study of blood T cell repertoires in COVID-19. Profiling relied on immunoSEQ multiplex PCR, and the TCRdb table lists in-frame clones only, not all of them. The sample has 5,800 or so clones; roughly 81% are singletons. The sequencing sample was made of peripheral blood. Receptors originate from a man aged 55 to 70 with acute or convalescent COVID-19. Both conserved end residues are part of each CDR3.

>TRBV27|TRBJ1-5
CASRQGAYSNQPQHF
>TRBV16|TRBJ1-2
CASSQKPGQLYGYTF
>TRBV6-5|TRBJ1-5
CASRGGADQPQHF
>TRBV19|TRBJ1-2
CASMDTNRDHRFYGYTF
>TRBV5-1|TRBJ2-2
CASSYSGGNTGELFF
>TRBV5-1|TRBJ1-3
CASSRGQQNTIYF
>TRBV6-2/TRBV6-3|TRBJ1-1
CASSFRVSTEAFF
>TRBV7-3|TRBJ1-6
CASSLHPPGSSYNSPLHF
>TRBV30|TRBJ1-1
CAWSLNTEAFF
>TRBV7-3|TRBJ2-2
CASGDNTGELFF
>TRBV18|TRBJ2-7
CASSPPSAGVNEQYF
>TRBV7-2|TRBJ1-5
CASSLVTENNQPQHF
>TRBV5-4|TRBJ1-4
CASSSWGRNEKLFF